A single sample gave rise to the 31 T cell receptor beta chains below, sequenced in a study of blood T cell repertoires in COVID-19. Some clones are missing from TCRdb's copy, which holds only in-frame ones; the method was immunoSEQ multiplex PCR. Here the sample spans 120,000 to 150,000 clones, approximately 78% being singletons. The specimen was peripheral blood. All receptors derive from a human donor with acute or convalescent COVID-19. The donor label of this sample is uncertain.

The chain is built from TRBV5-1 and TRBJ1-4; the match to TRBD1 covers 8 bases. The germline gives CDR1 SGHRS, CDR2 YFSETQ. This CDR3 has 17 residues. Trimming took 1 base from V and 0 from J; bases not matched to a gene: 5. The CDR3: CASSLSLQGATNEKLFF. Written as DNA, the CDR3 is TGCGCCAGCAGCTTGTCTCTACAGGGGGCAACTAATGAAAAACTGTTTTTT.

The chain combines TRBV18 with TRBJ2-7; 8 bases are a match to TRBD1. The germline gives CDR1 KGHSH, CDR2 LQKENI. The CDR3 is 18 residues long. Trimming removed 4 bases from V and 0 bases from J; junction bases left unmatched: 14. The CDR3 DNA reads TGTGCCAGCTCACGACGAGACAGGGGAGCCAAGAGCTCCTACGAGCAGTACTTC. Protein product: CASSRRDRGAKSSYEQYF.

The chain employs TRBV5-1 and TRBJ2-1; D gene ambiguous. Germline V CDR1 and CDR2: SGHRS, YFSETQ. V lost 0 bases and J lost 6, with 7 bases in between. The CDR3 consists of 13 residues. CDR3 loop: CASSLGRGNEQFF. As DNA, the CDR3 is TGCGCCAGCAGCTTGGGCAGAGGCAATGAGCAGTTCTTC.

This clone came up a few times. V is TRBV15 and J is TRBJ2-3, with 8 bases lining up with TRBD2. The CDR3 runs to 15 residues. CDR1 is LNHNV and CDR2 is YYDKDF in the germline V gene (reference sequence). V shed 3 bases and J 2 bases; nucleotides not matched to a gene: 4. DNA for the CDR3: TGTGCCACCAGCAGGGGCGGGGGGAACACAGATACGCAGTATTTT. Translating it yields CATSRGGGNTDTQYF.

The chain couples TRBV3-1 (or the pseudogene TRBV3-2) to TRBJ2-1; 10 bases align to TRBD1. The CDR3 consists of 13 residues. The trim removed 3 bases at V and 15 bases at J, leaving 8 bases unmatched. Germline CDR1 and CDR2: LGHDT and YNNKEL (reference sequence). CDR3 protein: CASSQEPGQGLFF. The CDR3, as DNA: TGTGCCAGCAGCCAGGAGCCGGGACAGGGGTTGTTCTTC.

This clone was detected once. The chain is built from TRBV9 and TRBJ1-6; D ambiguous. This CDR3 has 16 residues. The germline V and J ends were trimmed by 3 bases and 8 bases, with 18 bases remaining between them. Germline-derived CDR1 and CDR2 are SGDLS and YYNGEE. Here the CDR3 DNA reads TGTGCCAGCAGCGCCGACCGGGTCGGTGGGTATTCACCCCTCCACTTT. Residues: CASSADRVGGYSPLHF.

This chain connects TRBV18 to TRBJ1-5; tentative D call: TRBD1 (5 bases). Germline loops: CDR1 KGHSH, CDR2 LQKENI. This CDR3 contains 14 residues. V was trimmed by 1 base and J by 5 bases, leaving 9 bases between them. The CDR3 DNA sequence: TGTGCCAGCTCACCACAGGGGTTGGATCAGCCCCAGCATTTT. It encodes CASSPQGLDQPQHF.

As concerns this clone: Other DNA sequences in this specimen translate into the identical CDR3. The chain employs TRBV5-4 and TRBJ1-2; TRBD1 matches at 7 bases. With 2 bases clipped from V and 4 bases from J, the junction kept 2 bases outside the gene matches. CDR3 length: 13 residues. Per germline, CDR1 SGHNT and CDR2 YYREEE (reference sequence). CDR3 residues: CASSLPGGYGYTF. In DNA form, the CDR3 reads TGTGCCAGCAGCTTACCAGGGGGCTATGGCTACACCTTC.

V is TRBV5-5 and J is TRBJ1-5; 7 nucleotides match TRBD1. Germline V gives CDR1 SGHKS, CDR2 YYEKEE (reference sequence). J gave up 6 bases and V 4 bases, and 13 bases lay outside the gene matches. This CDR3 spans 16 amino acids. This CDR3 reads CASSRGTDNFRQPQHF. The CDR3, as DNA: TGTGCCAGCAGCCGCGGGACAGACAATTTCCGTCAGCCCCAGCATTTT.

V usage is TRBV3-1 (or the pseudogene TRBV3-2) and J usage is TRBJ1-4; D possibly corresponds to TRBD1 (5 bases). V was pared by 0 bases and J by 12 bases, with 17 bases between. The germline V gene has CDR1 LGHDT and CDR2 YNNKEL (reference sequence). CDR3 length: 15 residues. The CDR3 nucleotides read TGTGCCAGCAGCCAAGAGAGAACAGCCGGGGGAGAACTGTTTTTT. This codes for CASSQERTAGGELFF.

The count of this clone is one. This chain connects TRBV12-1 to TRBJ2-7; TRBD2, as called in the table, went unchecked against the DNA. TRBV12-1 is a recognized pseudogene. This CDR3 is 14 amino acids long. The CDR3 DNA follows: TGTGCCAGCAGCGAGGACTCGCGGGGGGCCGTGGAGTACTTC. This translates into CASSEDSRGAVEYF.

CDR3 DNA sequence: TGTGCCAGCAGGCCTCCGGGACACTTAGGGGAGACCCAGTACTTC. The encoded protein is CASRPPGHLGETQYF. The rearrangement joins TRBV6-2 or TRBV6-3 to TRBJ2-5; D might be TRBD1 (6 bases). The CDR3 consists of 15 residues. With 6 bases removed from V and 5 bases from J, the gap between germline ends came to 19 bases. Germline assignment: CDR1 MNHEY and CDR2 SVGEGT.

This clone has a single count. V is TRBV4-2 and J is TRBJ1-5; no firm D call. The germline V gene encodes CDR1 LGHNA and CDR2 YNFKEQ. The CDR3 sequence is 16 residues long. V lost 3 bases to trimming and J lost 1 base, with 13 bases between them. CDR3 DNA: TGTGCCAGCAGCCATGTAGATGGACTGAGCAATCAGCCCCAGCATTTT. Translating it yields CASSHVDGLSNQPQHF.

This clone appeared once. The CDR3 DNA sequence: TGTGCCATCAGTTCCGACATAAGCAATCAGCCCCAGCATTTT. Translation gives CAISSDISNQPQHF. The V and J genes are TRBV10-3 and TRBJ1-5; no definite D call. Trimming cost V 5 bases and J 1 base, with 9 bases left between them. CDR3 length: 14 amino acids. Germline CDR1 and CDR2: ENHRY and SYGVKD.

The chain employs TRBV4-1 and TRBJ2-2, with 8 positions matching TRBD2. Trimming took 4 bases from V and 5 from J; bases not matched to a gene: 15. The germline V gene has CDR1 MGHRA and CDR2 YSYEKL. This CDR3 spans 18 amino acids. This CDR3 reads CASSRSGDGGARTGELFF. The CDR3 coding sequence is TGCGCCAGCAGCCGGAGCGGTGACGGGGGGGCCCGTACCGGGGAGCTGTTTTTT.

This clone was picked up one time. The chain has TRBV5-1 and TRBJ1-4, with 10 positions matching TRBD1. J was trimmed by 5 bases and V by 4 bases; bases with no gene match: 2. Germline V gene data show CDR1 as SGHRS and CDR2 as YFSETQ. The CDR3 length is 14 residues. CDR3 DNA sequence: TGCGCCAGCAGCATGACAGGGGGCAATGAAAAACTGTTTTTT. This encodes CASSMTGGNEKLFF.

This chain joins TRBV6-5 and TRBJ2-1, with TRBD2 identical over 10 bases. This CDR3 is built from 15 residues. The ends lost 0 bases at V and 4 bases at J; junction bases unmatched: 0. CDR1 and CDR2 (germline): MNHEY, SVGAGI. For the CDR3, the DNA is TGTGCCAGCAGTTACTCAGCGGGGGGGTACAATGAGCAGTTCTTC. Its translation: CASSYSAGGYNEQFF.

The CDR3 spells CASSLGGQGTQPQHF. CDR3 sequence (DNA): TGTGCCAGCAGCTTAGGGGGACAGGGTACCCAGCCCCAGCATTTT. The gene calls are TRBV7-2 and TRBJ1-5; 9 bases match TRBD1. Trimming cost V 1 base and J 7 bases; bases outside gene matches: 5. Germline CDR1 and CDR2: SGHTA and FQGNSA. The CDR3 is 15 amino acids.

The J gene is TRBJ2-7, the V gene TRBV5-1; 7 bases line up with TRBD1. The CDR3 is 14 residues long. In germline, CDR1 is SGHRS, CDR2 YFSETQ. V lost 0 bases and J lost 3; bases outside the gene matches: 3. The CDR3: CASSLGQGYYEQYF. The CDR3 DNA follows: TGCGCCAGCAGCTTGGGACAGGGATACTACGAGCAGTACTTC.

The rearrangement uses TRBV9 and TRBJ2-5; TRBD1 agrees at 11 bases. The CDR3 is made up of 16 amino acids. In germline, CDR1 is SGDLS, CDR2 YYNGEE. V was pared by 4 bases and J by 4 bases, with 9 bases of the junction left unmatched. The CDR3, as DNA: TGTGCCAGCAGCCCCCGGGACAGGGGGGGTTCAGAGACCCAGTACTTC. It yields the protein CASSPRDRGGSETQYF.

This chain connects TRBV30 to TRBJ1-1; 8 bases fit TRBD1. Germline V lookup: CDR1 GTSNPN, CDR2 SVGIG (reference sequence). The CDR3 runs to 15 residues. Germline trimming cut 0 bases from V and 7 bases from J; bases unmatched to any gene: 10. CDR3 bases: TGTGCCTGGAGTGTACTTACTCTGGGGACAGGTGAAGCTTTCTTT. Translated, it gives CAWSVLTLGTGEAFF.

This clone has only a few counts. The genes are TRBV7-9 and TRBJ2-1, with TRBD2 matching over 10 bases. This CDR3 region has 16 residues. V lost 5 bases and J lost 10; bases outside the gene matches: 14. Germline V gene lookup returns CDR1 SEHNR and CDR2 FQNEAQ (reference sequence). The CDR3 protein is CASSQTGLAGVGEQFF. The CDR3 DNA reads as TGTGCCAGCAGCCAAACCGGGCTAGCGGGGGTAGGAGAGCAGTTCTTC.

The chain combines TRBV14 with TRBJ1-1, with 7 nucleotides matching TRBD1. The CDR3 contains 14 residues. Looked up from germline, CDR1 is SGHDN and CDR2 is FVKESK. The J segment lost 11 bases and the V segment lost 3 bases, leaving 12 bases of the junction unmatched. The CDR3 sequence: CASSQLEQGRRAFF. In DNA form, the CDR3 reads TGTGCCAGCAGCCAGCTAGAACAGGGGCGACGGGCTTTCTTT.

The gene calls are TRBV18 and TRBJ1-1, with unresolved D. Per the germline V gene, CDR1 is KGHSH and CDR2 is LQKENI. The length of the CDR3 is 13 residues. V dropped 5 bases and J dropped 3 bases, with 10 bases sitting between them. The CDR3 reads CASSLLADTEAFF. The CDR3 DNA reads as TGTGCCAGCTCATTGCTGGCGGACACTGAAGCTTTCTTT. Together with reference TRBV18 and TRBJ1-1, the CDR3 gives the full variable domain: NAGVMQNPRHLVRRRGQEARLRCSPMKGHSHVYWYRQLPEEGLKFMVYLQKENIIDESGMPKERFSAEFPKEGPSILRIQQVVRGDSAAYFCASSLLADTEAFFGQGTRLTVV.

The count of this clone is one. V is TRBV7-2 and J is TRBJ1-2; a weak D match, TRBD1 (6 bases). CDR1 is SGHTA and CDR2 is FQGNSA in the germline V gene. There are 13 residues in the CDR3. V was trimmed by 9 bases and J by 7 bases, leaving 18 bases between them. In DNA form, the CDR3 reads TGTGCCAGTACCCGGGATTACAGGGTTGGCTACACCTTC. It codes for CASTRDYRVGYTF.

This clone came up a few times. This sequence joins TRBV7-9 and TRBJ2-3; 8 bases are a match to TRBD1. CDR1 and CDR2 from the germline V gene are SEHNR and FQNEAQ (reference sequence). V trimming: 1 base; J trimming: 7 bases; junction bases outside the gene matches: 7. This CDR3 region has 15 residues. The CDR3 reads CASSLGTGWSYTQYF. As DNA, the CDR3 is TGTGCCAGCAGCTTAGGGACAGGGTGGTCATATACGCAGTATTTT.

The V gene is TRBV27, the J gene TRBJ1-4, with 7 positions matching TRBD1. The germline gives CDR1 MNHEY, CDR2 SMNVEV (reference sequence). V dropped 5 bases and J dropped 3; count of bases not matched to a gene: 6. The CDR3 spans 15 residues. The CDR3 DNA reads TGTGCCAGCAGTCCCGGACAGGTGCCTAATGAAAAACTGTTTTTT. Its protein product is CASSPGQVPNEKLFF.

The gene calls are TRBV9 and TRBJ1-4; 8 positions match TRBD1. The J segment lost 7 bases and the V segment lost 0 bases, leaving 5 bases of the junction unmatched. CDR1 is SGDLS and CDR2 is YYNGEE in the germline V gene. There are 15 residues in the CDR3. CDR3 coding DNA: TGTGCCAGCAGCGTAGGTCAGGGGGCCGGTGAAAAACTGTTTTTT. Encoded protein: CASSVGQGAGEKLFF. The full variable domain, in which reference TRBV9 and TRBJ1-4 provide the parts outside the CDR3, is DSGVTQTPKHLITATGQRVTLRCSPRSGDLSVYWYQQSLDQGLQFLIQYYNGEERAKGNILERFSAQQFPDLHSELNLSSLELGDSALYFCASSVGQGAGEKLFFGSGTQLSVL.

The V call is TRBV7-2, the J call TRBJ2-7; D remains unclear. The ends were cut back, 5 bases at V and 4 bases at J, with 15 bases in the middle. In germline, CDR1 is SGHTA, CDR2 FQGNSA. The CDR3 is 14 residues long. The CDR3 spells CASSLPGNRYEQYF. CDR3 coding DNA: TGTGCCAGCAGCCTCCCAGGAAACCGGTACGAGCAGTACTTC.

The chain combines TRBV5-6 with TRBJ2-2, with 7 nucleotides matching TRBD2. With V trimmed by 1 base and J by 0 bases, 3 bases remained unmatched. CDR3 length: 16 amino acids. Per germline, CDR1 SGHDT and CDR2 YYEEEE. As DNA, the CDR3 is TGTGCCAGCAGCTTGTGGGGGAGGGCGAACACCGGGGAGCTGTTTTTT. Amino acids: CASSLWGRANTGELFF. Filled out from reference TRBV5-6 and TRBJ2-2, the complete variable domain reads DAGVTQSPTHLIKTRGQQVTLRCSPKSGHDTVSWYQQALGQGPQFIFQYYEEEERQRGNFPDRFSGHQFPNYSSELNVNALLLGDSALYLCASSLWGRANTGELFFGEGSRLTVL.

In DNA, the CDR3 is TGCAGCGGTCGACAGGGGGCATATGAGCAGTTCTTC. Translation gives CSGRQGAYEQFF. This chain uses TRBV29-1 with TRBJ2-1; 10 bases are shared with TRBD1. CDR1 SQVTM and CDR2 ANQGSEA come from the germline V gene. Unmatched junction bases numbered 5, after V lost 7 bases and J lost 8 bases. The CDR3 length is 12 residues.